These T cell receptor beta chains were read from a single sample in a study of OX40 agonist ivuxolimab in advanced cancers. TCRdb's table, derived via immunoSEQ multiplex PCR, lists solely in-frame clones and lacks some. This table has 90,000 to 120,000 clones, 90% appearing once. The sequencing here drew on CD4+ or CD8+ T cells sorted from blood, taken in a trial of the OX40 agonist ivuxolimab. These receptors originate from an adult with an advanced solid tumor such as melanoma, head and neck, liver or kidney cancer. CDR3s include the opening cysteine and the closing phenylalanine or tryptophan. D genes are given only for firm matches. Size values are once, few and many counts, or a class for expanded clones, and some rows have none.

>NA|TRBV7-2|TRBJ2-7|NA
CASSATIELPYF
TGTGCCAGCAGCGCGACGATAGAGCTTCCGTACTTC
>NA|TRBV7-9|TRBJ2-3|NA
CASSLNPGMTDTQYF
TGTGCCAGCAGCTTAAATCCAGGGATGACAGATACGCAGTATTTT
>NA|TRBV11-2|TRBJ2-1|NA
CASSKGLDYNEQFF
TGTGCCAGCAGCAAGGGACTGGACTACAATGAGCAGTTCTTC
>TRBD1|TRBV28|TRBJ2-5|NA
CASSFSSSTGGRETQYF
TGTGCCAGCAGTTTCTCTTCGTCGACAGGGGGGAGGGAGACCCAGTACTTC
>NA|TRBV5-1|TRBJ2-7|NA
CASSLYTGTGEQYF
TGCGCCAGCAGCTTGTACACAGGGACGGGGGAGCAGTACTTC
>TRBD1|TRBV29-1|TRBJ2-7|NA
CSVGDGKTGDEQYF
TGCAGCGTTGGCGACGGAAAGACAGGGGACGAGCAGTACTTC
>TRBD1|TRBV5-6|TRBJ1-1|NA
CASSPQGFDTEAFF
TGTGCCAGCAGCCCACAGGGGTTTGACACTGAAGCTTTCTTT
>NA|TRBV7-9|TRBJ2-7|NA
CASSLAGAYEQYF
TGTGCCAGCAGCTTAGCGGGGGCCTACGAGCAGTACTTC
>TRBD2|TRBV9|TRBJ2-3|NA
CASSVAGGLLDTQYF
TGTGCCAGCAGCGTGGCGGGAGGGCTACTAGATACGCAGTATTTT
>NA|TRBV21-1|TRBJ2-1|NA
CASSKVWLARKSDRQFTYNEQFF
TGTGCCAGCAGCAAAGTTTGGCTAGCCAGAAAAAGCGACCGACAATTCACCTACAATGAGCAGTTCTTC
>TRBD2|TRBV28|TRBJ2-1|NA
CASSPTSGSWGNEQFF
TGTGCCAGCAGTCCTACTAGCGGGAGTTGGGGCAATGAGCAGTTCTTC
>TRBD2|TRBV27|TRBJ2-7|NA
CASSSSGRQPYEQYF
TGTGCCAGCAGCAGTAGCGGGAGGCAACCCTACGAGCAGTACTTC
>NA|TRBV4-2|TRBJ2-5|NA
CASSQDLSRASSQETQYF
TGTGCCAGCAGCCAAGATCTGAGTAGGGCTAGCAGCCAAGAGACCCAGTACTTC
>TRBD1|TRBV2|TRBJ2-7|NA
CASSRTGTLDEQYF
TGTGCCAGCAGTAGGACAGGGACGTTGGACGAGCAGTACTTC
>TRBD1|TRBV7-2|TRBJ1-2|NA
CASSLADRLYYTF
TGTGCCAGCAGCCTGGCGGACAGGCTCTACTACACCTTC
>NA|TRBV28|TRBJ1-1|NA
CASSPGGWDTEAFF
TGTGCCAGCAGCCCCGGGGGGTGGGACACTGAAGCTTTCTTT
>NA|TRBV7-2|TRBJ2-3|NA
CASSLSLGDSDTQYF
TGTGCCAGCAGCTTATCCCTAGGGGACTCAGATACGCAGTATTTT
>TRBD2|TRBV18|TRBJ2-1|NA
CASSPPAGGTYNEQFF
TGTGCCAGCTCACCACCGGCGGGAGGTACCTACAATGAGCAGTTCTTC
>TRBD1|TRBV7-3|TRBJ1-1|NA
CASSSTGGSNTEAFF
TGTGCCAGCAGCTCAACAGGGGGCTCGAACACTGAAGCTTTCTTT
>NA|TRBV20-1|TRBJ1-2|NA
CSARSGYGYTF
TGCAGTGCTAGGTCGGGCTATGGCTACACCTTC
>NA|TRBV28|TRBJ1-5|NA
CASSFPQGSNQPQHF
TGTGCCAGCAGTTTCCCCCAGGGGAGCAATCAGCCCCAGCATTTT
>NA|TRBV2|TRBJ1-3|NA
CASSETGPGGNTIYF
TGTGCCAGCAGTGAAACCGGGCCGGGAGGAAACACCATATATTTT
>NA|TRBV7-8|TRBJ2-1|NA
CASIHSAGYLAREQFF
TGTGCCAGCATTCACAGCGCGGGCTACCTGGCTAGGGAGCAGTTCTTC
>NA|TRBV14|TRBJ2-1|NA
CASSQSNEQFF
TGTGCCAGCAGCCAATCCAATGAGCAGTTCTTC
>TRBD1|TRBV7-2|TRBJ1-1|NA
CASSPQGARVTEAFF
TGTGCCAGCAGCCCGCAGGGGGCGCGTGTCACTGAAGCTTTCTTT
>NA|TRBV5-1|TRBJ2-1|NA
CASSWNGAGGYNEQFF
TGCGCCAGCAGCTGGAACGGTGCGGGCGGGTACAATGAGCAGTTCTTC
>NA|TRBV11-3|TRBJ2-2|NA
CASSFFTSGANTGELFF
TGTGCCAGCAGCTTCTTTACCAGCGGTGCGAACACCGGGGAGCTGTTTTTT
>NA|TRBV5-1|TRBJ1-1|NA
CASSLVGNAEAFF
TGCGCCAGCAGCTTAGTGGGTAACGCTGAAGCTTTCTTT
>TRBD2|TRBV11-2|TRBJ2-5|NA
CASSSGTKETQYF
TGTGCCAGCAGCTCTGGGACTAAGGAGACCCAGTACTTC
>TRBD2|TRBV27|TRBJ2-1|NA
CASRASGTYNEQFF
TGTGCCAGCAGGGCTAGCGGAACCTACAATGAGCAGTTCTTC
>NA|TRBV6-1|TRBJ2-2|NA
CASSRGGANTGELFF
TGTGCCAGCAGCAGGGGGGGAGCGAACACCGGGGAGCTGTTTTTT
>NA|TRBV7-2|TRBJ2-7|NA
CASSLDKGEGYEQYF
TGTGCCAGCAGCTTAGACAAGGGAGAGGGCTACGAGCAGTACTTC
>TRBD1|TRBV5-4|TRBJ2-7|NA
CASSSGGQGAYEQYF
TGTGCCAGCAGCTCGGGGGGACAGGGAGCTTACGAGCAGTACTTC
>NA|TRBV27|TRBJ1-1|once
CASRGRGNTEAFF
TGTGCCAGCAGGGGGAGGGGCAACACTGAAGCTTTCTTT
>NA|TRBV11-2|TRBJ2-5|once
CASSLGRYETQYF
TGTGCCAGCAGCTTAGGGCGGTACGAGACCCAGTACTTC
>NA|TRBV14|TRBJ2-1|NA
CASSHRRDYNEQFF
TGTGCCAGCAGCCACCGAAGGGACTACAATGAGCAGTTCTTC
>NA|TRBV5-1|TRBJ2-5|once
CASSSQETQYF
TGCGCCAGCAGCTCACAAGAGACCCAGTACTTC
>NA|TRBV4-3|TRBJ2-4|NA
CASSQEWGSRTSSSGAKNIQYF
TGCGCCAGCAGCCAAGAATGGGGGTCCCGAACTAGTAGTAGTGGAGCCAAAAACATTCAGTACTTC
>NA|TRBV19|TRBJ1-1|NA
CASTLLRGSGTEAFF
TGTGCCAGTACCCTACTCAGGGGTTCGGGCACTGAAGCTTTCTTT
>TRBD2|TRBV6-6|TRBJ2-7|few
CASSRTSGRPDEQYF
TGTGCCAGCAGCCGAACTAGCGGGAGGCCCGACGAGCAGTACTTC
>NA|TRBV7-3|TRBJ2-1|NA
CASSLSAGQSLNEQFF
TGTGCCAGCAGCTTATCGGCCGGGCAAAGTCTGAATGAGCAGTTCTTC
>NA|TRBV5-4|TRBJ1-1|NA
CASSSFEREAFF
TGTGCCAGCAGCTCGTTCGAGCGGGAAGCTTTCTTT
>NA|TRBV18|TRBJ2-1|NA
CASSADRIYNEQFF
TGTGCCAGCTCAGCCGACAGGATCTACAATGAGCAGTTCTTC
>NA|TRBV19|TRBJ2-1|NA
CASTPGEQGASGRMYREQFF
TGTGCCAGTACCCCCGGGGAACAGGGGGCGAGCGGGAGGATGTATCGAGAGCAGTTCTTC
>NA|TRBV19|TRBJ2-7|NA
CASSISTQSYEQYF
TGTGCCAGTAGTATATCAACCCAGTCCTACGAGCAGTACTTC
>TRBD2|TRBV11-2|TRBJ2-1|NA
CASSTAAGVPNEQFF
TGTGCCAGCAGCACCGCCGCGGGAGTTCCCAATGAGCAGTTCTTC
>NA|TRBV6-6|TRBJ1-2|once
CASSYSEGYYGYTF
TGTGCCAGCAGTTACTCGGAGGGTTACTATGGCTACACCTTC
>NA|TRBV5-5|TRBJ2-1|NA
CASSLWGQGNEQFF
TGTGCCAGCAGCCTTTGGGGGCAGGGTAATGAGCAGTTCTTC
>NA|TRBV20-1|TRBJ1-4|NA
CSAREGEKLFF
TGCAGTGCGCGAGAAGGTGAAAAACTGTTTTTT
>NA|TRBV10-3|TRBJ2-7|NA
CAIGQEYEQYF
TGTGCCATCGGCCAGGAGTACGAGCAGTACTTC
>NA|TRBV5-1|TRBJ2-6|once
CASSLDRSMVGANVLTF
TGCGCCAGCAGCTTGGACAGGTCCATGGTTGGGGCCAACGTCCTGACTTTC
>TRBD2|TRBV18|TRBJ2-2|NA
CASSPILAGTGELFF
TGTGCCAGCTCACCGATCCTAGCGGGCACCGGGGAGCTGTTTTTT
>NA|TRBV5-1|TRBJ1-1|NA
CASSPDGQQNTEAFF
TGCGCCAGCAGCCCGGACGGACAGCAGAACACTGAAGCTTTCTTT
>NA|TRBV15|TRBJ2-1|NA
CATSTRIGRNEQFF
TGTGCCACCAGCACTCGGATAGGCCGTAATGAGCAGTTCTTC
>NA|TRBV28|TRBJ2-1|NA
CASSSGGSYNEQFF
TGTGCCAGCAGTTCGGGGGGCAGCTACAATGAGCAGTTCTTC
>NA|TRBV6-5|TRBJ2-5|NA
CASSTPGNQETQYF
TGTGCCAGCAGTACTCCCGGGAACCAAGAGACCCAGTACTTC